This T cell receptor beta chain emerged from a study of early T cells in non-severe SARS-CoV-2 infection. Separate cDNA molecules each had unique molecular identifiers attached to them. TCRdb redid the calling of the 5' RACE reads with MiXCR, one entry per CDR3 protein. The table lists more than 25,000 distinct CDR3 sequences, about 4.3% of them singletons. The germline V and J ends were trimmed by 2 bases and 2 bases, with 2 bases remaining between them. CDR1 is KGHDR and CDR2 is SFDVKD in the germline V gene. The CDR3 runs to 12 residues. Only a few counts were recorded for this clonotype. J is TRBJ1-2 and V is TRBV24-1; unclear D gene. The sequencing used whole blood, collected at baseline. The TCR sequence derives from an adult who was a healthcare worker with PCR-confirmed SARS-CoV-2 infection or an uninfected control (not recorded which). CDR3 amino acids: CATSDSNYGYTF. CDR3 DNA sequence: TGTGCCACCAGTGATTCGAACTATGGCTACACCTTC.